One and the same sample provided the 32 T cell receptor beta chains below, sequenced in a study of glioma-infiltrating T cells. TCR alpha and beta CDR3 regions were amplified from RNA using iRepertoire nested multiplex PCR. MiXCR was run by TCRdb on the multiplex PCR reads, yielding one entry per CDR3 protein. The table has 300,000 to 450,000 distinct CDR3 sequences, 41% seen once. What was sequenced was glioma tissue, nonneoplastic brain tissue, or PBMCs (not recorded which). The receptors were sampled from a human donor with low-grade glioma or glioblastoma, undergoing nonglioma brain surgery, or in good health (not recorded which).

This clonotype appeared once. This sequence joins TRBV2 and TRBJ1-1; D is uncertain. Germline CDR1 reads SNHLY; CDR2 reads FYNNEI. This CDR3 comprises 13 residues. The V end was cut by 6 bases, the J end by 4 bases, with 12 bases between. CDR3 sequence reads: CASRTKGGTEAFF. DNA for the CDR3: TGTGCCAGCAGAACGAAGGGAGGCACTGAAGCTTTCTTT.

This clonotype turned up a few times. The chain couples TRBV20-1 to TRBJ2-1; 8 bases map to TRBD2. Germline CDR1 DFQATT, CDR2 SNEGSKA (reference sequence). The CDR3 runs to 15 residues. Trimming at V came to 0 bases and at J to 0 bases, leaving 1 base not matched to a gene. The CDR3 DNA is TGCAGTGCTAGAGAGACTAGCGACTCCTACAATGAGCAGTTCTTC. Translating it yields CSARETSDSYNEQFF.

The rearrangement uses TRBV4-1 and TRBJ2-1; D perhaps matches TRBD2 (6 bases). The germline V and J ends were trimmed by 2 bases and 7 bases, with 12 bases remaining between them. The length of the CDR3 is 14 residues. Looked up from germline, CDR1 is MGHRA and CDR2 is YSYEKL. The CDR3 bases are TGCGCCAGCAGCCAACGCAGGACTACGAATGAGCAGTTCTTC. Translated: CASSQRRTTNEQFF.

About this clonotype: Germline and junction disagree at one end, which may indicate a read error. The chain employs TRBV7-2 and TRBJ1-5, with D hard to call. The CDR3 spans 13 residues. Germline V gives CDR1 SGHTA, CDR2 FQGNSA. The CDR3 DNA reads TGTGCCAGCAGCCCGGGTTATAATCAGCCCCAGCGCTTT. Amino acids: CASSPGYNQPQRF.

A note on this clonotype: Germline is not matched at one junction end, which may reflect a read error. V is TRBV20-1 and J is TRBJ2-7, with D tentatively TRBD1 (5 bases). Germline V lookup: CDR1 DFQATT, CDR2 SNEGSKA (reference sequence). This CDR3 is 13 amino acids long. CDR3: CRASWGPGYEQYF. Here the CDR3 DNA reads TGCAGAGCTAGTTGGGGCCCCGGCTACGAGCAGTACTTC.

The V gene is TRBV27, the J gene TRBJ2-1; TRBD2 might be the D (6 bases). This CDR3 is built from 17 residues. Looked up from germline, CDR1 is MNHEY and CDR2 is SMNVEV (reference sequence). Trimming pared 1 base from V and 6 bases from J, leaving 19 bases between. CDR3 region: CASSLWSAGRSRNEQFF. The DNA of the CDR3 is TGTGCCAGCAGTTTATGGTCTGCGGGGAGAAGTCGCAATGAGCAGTTCTTC.

This clonotype was counted between two and nine times. This chain joins TRBV4-1 and TRBJ2-3; 9 bases are a match to TRBD2. The germline CDR1 and CDR2 sequences are MGHRA and YSYEKL. V lost 0 bases and J lost 1; bases outside the gene matches: 5. This CDR3 has 17 amino acids. CDR3 DNA: TGCGCCAGCAGCCAAGATCGGACTAGCGAAGGCACAGATACGCAGTATTTT. Encoded protein: CASSQDRTSEGTDTQYF.

The chain combines TRBV12-3 or TRBV12-4 with TRBJ2-3, with a possible D match to TRBD2 (6 bases). The ends were cut back, 8 bases at V and 2 bases at J, with 17 bases in the middle. The CDR3 has 15 residues. The CDR3 DNA follows: TGTGCCAGCGGATCTAGCGCGATCCCCACAGATACGCAGTATTTT. This encodes CASGSSAIPTDTQYF.

The chain employs TRBV7-3 and TRBJ2-2; no clear D. Trimming cost V 2 bases and J 5 bases, with 9 bases left between them. This CDR3 region has 14 residues. Looked up from germline, CDR1 is SGHTA and CDR2 is FQGTGA. The CDR3 DNA follows: TGTGCCAGCAGCTTATATACGGAAACCGGGGAGCTGTTTTTT. This gives the protein CASSLYTETGELFF.

This clonotype was seen only a few times. The V call is TRBV6-1, the J call TRBJ1-4; a weak D match, TRBD1 (6 bases). Trimming left V 7 bases short and J 8 bases short, with 17 bases between. Germline V gene lookup returns CDR1 MNHNS and CDR2 SASEGT. CDR3 length: 14 residues. This CDR3 reads CASTPHRAPEKLFF. CDR3 nucleotide sequence: TGTGCCAGCACTCCGCACAGGGCTCCCGAAAAACTGTTTTTT.

There are many counts of this clonotype. The V and J genes are TRBV28 and TRBJ2-7; D is possibly TRBD1 (6 bases). The CDR3 is made up of 15 amino acids. Trimming pared 5 bases from V and 0 bases from J, leaving 14 bases between. Germline V gene data show CDR1 as MDHEN and CDR2 as SYDVKM. CDR3 nucleotide sequence: TGTGCCAGCAGTATCCTCACGACAGGCTCCTACGAGCAGTACTTC. Translation: CASSILTTGSYEQYF. Together with reference TRBV28 and TRBJ2-7, the CDR3 gives the full variable domain: DVKVTQSSRYLVKRTGEKVFLECVQDMDHENMFWYRQDPGLGLRLIYFSYDVKMKEKGDIPEGYSVSREKKERFSLILESASTNQTSMYLCASSILTTGSYEQYFGPGTRLTVT.

This clonotype was seen at least ten times. CDR3 sequence reads: CASSRHPGLSTEAFF. DNA for the CDR3: TGTGCCAGCAGTCGACATCCTGGGCTTAGCACTGAAGCTTTCTTT. The chain links TRBV28 to TRBJ1-1; D ambiguous. The CDR3 consists of 15 residues. Germline assignment: CDR1 MDHEN and CDR2 SYDVKM. V was clipped by 5 bases and J by 4 bases, with 17 bases between them.

Ten or more counts support this clonotype. V gene TRBV7-6 combines with J gene TRBJ2-3; 9 nucleotides line up with TRBD2. With V trimmed by 3 bases and J by 4 bases, 2 bases remained unmatched. The germline gives CDR1 SGHVS, CDR2 FNYEAQ. The CDR3 covers 14 residues. CDR3 amino acids: CASSFLAGADTQYF. CDR3 bases: TGTGCCAGCAGCTTCTTAGCGGGAGCAGATACGCAGTATTTT. Looking up the rest from reference TRBV7-6 and TRBJ2-3 gives the full variable domain: GAGVSQSPRYKVTKRGQDVALRCDPISGHVSLYWYRQALGQGPEFLTYFNYEAQQDKSGLPNDRFSAERPEGSISTLTIQRTEQRDSAMYRCASSFLAGADTQYFGPGTRLTVL.

CDR3 loop: CASWDSYNEQFF. The CDR3 bases are TGTGCCAGCTGGGACTCGTACAATGAGCAGTTCTTC. The chain links TRBV2 to TRBJ2-1; weak D call: TRBD2 (6 bases). The CDR3 consists of 12 residues. The germline gives CDR1 SNHLY, CDR2 FYNNEI. Trimming removed 8 bases at V and 4 bases at J, with 9 bases between.

For this clonotype: This is likely a read error, given that the CDR3 carries no conserved phenylalanine or tryptophan at its end. The CDR3, as DNA: TGTGCCACCAGCAGATCCAAGGGGGACAGTCACAATGAGCAGTTCCTC. Translation gives CATSRSKGDSHNEQFL. The chain couples TRBV15 to TRBJ2-1, with 7 nucleotides matching TRBD1. The J segment lost 5 bases and the V segment lost 2 bases, leaving 9 bases of the junction unmatched. The CDR3 is made up of 16 amino acids. Germline V gene data show CDR1 as LNHNV and CDR2 as YYDKDF (reference sequence).

The chain carries TRBV20-1 and TRBJ2-7; no clear D. Trimming left V 1 base short and J 5 bases short, with 12 bases between. This CDR3 is built from 13 residues. CDR1 is DFQATT, CDR2 SNEGSKA, per germline (reference sequence). The CDR3: CSARGLYDDEQYF. The CDR3 DNA reads as TGCAGTGCTAGAGGTTTATACGATGACGAGCAGTACTTC.

The table lists this clonotype with many counts. The chain has TRBV6-2 or TRBV6-3 and TRBJ2-7; D ambiguous. The V gene's germline CDR1 is MNHEY and CDR2 SVGEGT. The V gene lost 6 bases and the J gene lost 3 bases, with 18 bases spanning the gap. The CDR3 totals 15 residues. The CDR3 DNA reads TGTGCCAGCAGGGTGAGGCAGACAATCATCTACGAGCAGTACTTC. It yields the protein CASRVRQTIIYEQYF.

A word on this clonotype: A single base separates this from a much larger clone, so it may be a read error. V gene TRBV10-3 combines with J gene TRBJ2-3; D perhaps matches TRBD2 (6 bases). V was shortened by 6 bases and J by 4 bases, with 17 bases between the two germline ends. The CDR3 spans 15 residues. Per germline, CDR1 ENHRY and CDR2 SYGVKD. CDR3 nucleotides: TGTGCCATCAGCCCTCCGGGACTGCTGGCAGATACGCAGTATTTT. Residues: CAISPPGLLADTQYF.

The chain employs TRBV6-1 and TRBJ1-3, with D possibly TRBD1 on 5 matching bases. V was cut by 5 bases and J by 4 bases, with 12 bases left in between. This CDR3 is built from 14 residues. The V gene's germline CDR1 is MNHNS and CDR2 SASEGT. CDR3 bases: TGTGCCAGCAGTCGGGACGGAATGGGAAACACCATATATTTT. Translating it yields CASSRDGMGNTIYF.

Remarks on this clonotype: The junction departs from the called germline gene at one end, perhaps through a read error. V and J are TRBV7-3 and TRBJ2-3; D is tentatively TRBD1 or TRBD2 (6 bases each). Germline lookup yields CDR1 SGHTA and CDR2 FQGTGA. The CDR3 extends over 16 amino acids. The DNA of the CDR3 is TGTGCCAGCAGCTTACTAGGGTTGGAGGGGGTAGATACGCGGTATTTT. It is translated as CASSLLGLEGVDTRYF.

Comments on this clonotype: This may stem from a read error, because a much larger clone lies one nucleotide away. CDR3 region: CASGLNSYREQYF. The CDR3 DNA reads as TGTGCCAGTGGACTGAACAGCTACCGCGAGCAGTACTTC. The chain recombines TRBV6-1 with TRBJ2-7; tentative D call: TRBD2 (5 bases). There are 13 residues in the CDR3. Germline CDR1 MNHNS, CDR2 SASEGT. V shed 9 bases and J shed 6 bases, with 18 bases lying between them.

The J gene is TRBJ2-1, the V gene TRBV20-1; D remains ambiguous. V lost 2 bases to trimming and J lost 3 bases, with 11 bases between them. Germline values: CDR1 DFQATT, CDR2 SNEGSKA (reference sequence). The CDR3 covers 14 residues. CDR3 protein: CSARKRGSYNEQFF. CDR3 DNA sequence: TGCAGTGCTAGAAAAAGAGGCAGCTACAATGAGCAGTTCTTC.

This chain uses TRBV27 with TRBJ2-2; tentative D call: TRBD1 (6 bases). V was cut by 6 bases and J by 5 bases, with 19 bases left in between. The CDR3 loop spans 16 amino acids. Germline values: CDR1 MNHEY, CDR2 SMNVEV (reference sequence). The CDR3 nucleotides are TGTGCCAGCAGCTCACAGGGTAGTAGGTTTACCGGGGAGCTGTTTTTT. Protein sequence: CASSSQGSRFTGELFF.

This clonotype was recorded at least ten times. The chain links TRBV7-9 to TRBJ1-5; no clear D. Germline V lookup: CDR1 SEHNR, CDR2 FQNEAQ (reference sequence). The CDR3 has 12 residues. V was clipped by 5 bases and J by 9 bases, with 11 bases between them. In nucleotides, the CDR3 is TGTGCCAGCAGCCCCGTGGTCGGGCCCCAGCATTTT. Its translation is CASSPVVGPQHF.

Note on this clonotype: With a much larger clone just one base away, this may be a read error. This chain uses TRBV27 with TRBJ2-7, with a possible D match to TRBD2 (6 bases). Germline loops: CDR1 MNHEY, CDR2 SMNVEV (reference sequence). This CDR3 has 13 residues. CDR3 bases: TGTGCCAGCAGTCACCAGGAGGGCTACGAGAAGTACTTC. This gives the protein CASSHQEGYEKYF.

This clonotype occurred a few times. J is TRBJ1-2 and V is TRBV10-3; 7 nucleotides match TRBD1. Germline CDR1 reads ENHRY; CDR2 reads SYGVKD. The CDR3 runs 15 residues. The V and J ends lost 3 bases and 4 bases, in that order; junction bases with no gene match: 8. CDR3 amino acids: CAISEGTASPYGYTF. DNA of the CDR3: TGTGCCATCAGTGAAGGGACAGCTTCTCCCTATGGCTACACCTTC.

This clonotype was seen more than once but under ten times. The chain recombines TRBV5-4 with TRBJ2-3; TRBD1 is a possible D gene (5 bases). This CDR3 region has 19 residues. Germline V gene sequence: CDR1 SGHNT, CDR2 YYREEE (reference sequence). The V end was cut by 0 bases, the J end by 2 bases, with 22 bases between. CDR3 sequence: CASSLGQLYKPQTTDTQYF. DNA for the CDR3: TGTGCCAGCAGCTTGGGACAGCTATACAAACCTCAGACCACAGATACGCAGTATTTT.

The V gene is TRBV6-5, the J gene TRBJ1-6, with D possibly being TRBD1 (5 bases). Trimming took off 4 bases at V and 7 bases at J, with 8 bases between the two ends. The CDR3 is 13 residues long. CDR1 and CDR2 (germline): MNHEY, SVGAGI. CDR3 sequence (DNA): TGTGCCAGCAGTTCCTGGGGGAATTCACCCCTCCACTTT. As protein: CASSSWGNSPLHF.

This clonotype was recorded at least ten times. V is TRBV20-1 and J is TRBJ1-3; D is possibly TRBD1 (6 bases). Germline loops: CDR1 DFQATT, CDR2 SNEGSKA (reference sequence). The CDR3 has 13 amino acids. Deletions cut 1 base from V and 4 bases from J, with 8 bases between. The CDR3 region is CSARAGAGNTIYF. The CDR3 DNA reads as TGCAGTGCTAGAGCGGGGGCCGGAAACACCATATATTTT.

Only a few counts were recorded for this clonotype. The chain employs TRBV28 and TRBJ2-7, with 11 bases lining up with TRBD2. With 2 bases clipped from V and 0 bases from J, the junction kept 9 bases outside the gene matches. The CDR3 totals 18 residues. Germline V gives CDR1 MDHEN, CDR2 SYDVKM. The CDR3 DNA sequence: TGTGCCAGCAGTTTAAGACTAGCGGGAAAGAAAGTCTCCTACGAGCAGTACTTC. Translating gives CASSLRLAGKKVSYEQYF.

This sequence joins TRBV25-1 and TRBJ1-3; maybe TRBD1 (5 bases). Deletions cut 3 bases from V and 4 bases from J, with 16 bases between. This CDR3 is built from 16 residues. The germline gives CDR1 MGHDK, CDR2 SYGVNS. The CDR3 protein is CASSEFQGSTGNTIYF. The CDR3 DNA is TGTGCCAGCAGTGAGTTCCAGGGAAGTACGGGAAACACCATATATTTT.

A remark on this clonotype: Just one base apart from a much larger clone, this may be a read error. The missing conserved phenylalanine or tryptophan at the end of this CDR3 makes a read error likely. The chain's CDR3 is CSARASAGNTIYL. In DNA, the CDR3 is TGCAGTGCTAGAGCGTCGGCTGGAAACACCATATATCTT. This chain joins TRBV20-1 and TRBJ1-3; D unresolved. The CDR3 is made up of 13 amino acids. CDR1 and CDR2 (germline): DFQATT, SNEGSKA (reference sequence). Trimming took 1 base from V and 2 from J, leaving 6 bases between them.